Following are 20 T cell receptor beta chains from one sample sequenced in a study of OX40 agonist ivuxolimab in advanced cancers. The repertoire was sequenced with immunoSEQ multiplex PCR; TCRdb's copy has only in-frame clones and lacks some. The sample has more than 60,000 clones; 65% to 90% are singletons. Sequenced here: CD4+ or CD8+ T cells sorted from blood, sampled in a trial of the OX40 agonist ivuxolimab. The receptor set was obtained from an adult with an advanced solid tumor such as melanoma, head and neck, liver or kidney cancer.

The genes are TRBV6-1 and TRBJ1-4; tentative D call: TRBD1 (6 bases). With 8 bases removed from V and 0 bases from J, the gap between germline ends came to 16 bases. This CDR3 comprises 16 residues. Germline V gene data show CDR1 as MNHNS and CDR2 as SASEGT. The CDR3 DNA follows: TGTGCCAGCGGTGGGTGGACAGTAGCAACTAATGAAAAACTGTTTTTT. Its protein is CASGGWTVATNEKLFF.

The chain links TRBV28 to TRBJ1-2; possibly TRBD1 for D (6 bases). Looked up from germline, CDR1 is MDHEN and CDR2 is SYDVKM. V lost 2 bases, J lost 2 bases, and 12 bases lay in between. The CDR3 sequence is 15 residues long. CDR3 amino acids: CASSLGRGANYGYTF. CDR3 nucleotides: TGTGCCAGCAGTTTAGGGCGGGGGGCGAACTATGGCTACACCTTC.

V is TRBV5-8 and J is TRBJ2-1; tentative D call: TRBD1 (5 bases). Trimming shortened V by 3 bases and J by 3 bases, and 10 bases separated the two germline ends. Germline CDR1 is SGHTS and CDR2 is YDEGEE. This CDR3 comprises 14 residues. The DNA of the CDR3 is TGTGCCAGCAGCTCCAACAGGATCTACAATGAGCAGTTCTTC. Protein sequence: CASSSNRIYNEQFF.

The genes are TRBV5-1 and TRBJ1-1, with TRBD1 identical over 7 bases. The CDR3 extends over 15 amino acids. The germline gives CDR1 SGHRS, CDR2 YFSETQ. The ends lost 2 bases at V and 1 base at J; junction bases unmatched: 5. The CDR3 spells CASSFRQGGNTEAFF. CDR3 coding DNA: TGCGCCAGCAGCTTTCGACAGGGAGGGAACACTGAAGCTTTCTTT.

The V and J genes are TRBV19 and TRBJ2-1; D is possibly TRBD2 (7 bases). The CDR3 has 15 amino acids. V was clipped by 8 bases and J by 0 bases, with 14 bases between them. From germline, CDR1 is LNHDA and CDR2 SQIVND (reference sequence). The CDR3 DNA reads TGTGCCAGTCGGGGGGCCGGTAGCTCCTACAATGAGCAGTTCTTC. It yields the protein CASRGAGSSYNEQFF.

This chain links TRBV30 with TRBJ1-1, with D perhaps matching TRBD1 (5 bases). This CDR3 has 14 amino acids. With 0 bases removed from V and 6 bases from J, the gap between germline ends came to 14 bases. Germline V CDR1 and CDR2: GTSNPN, SVGIG (reference sequence). CDR3 nucleotides: TGTGCCTGGAGTGTACGGGACCGAGGGGCTGAAGCTTTCTTT. This codes for CAWSVRDRGAEAFF.

This chain links TRBV2 with TRBJ1-3; D unclear. The V gene lost 3 bases and the J gene lost 1 base, with 16 bases spanning the gap. The CDR3 covers 17 residues. CDR1 and CDR2 (germline): SNHLY, FYNNEI. Written as DNA, the CDR3 is TGTGCCAGCAGTGAGATGAGGGCGGCGGCTTCTGGAAACACCATATATTTT. Translated: CASSEMRAAASGNTIYF.

The V and J genes are TRBV6-9 and TRBJ1-5; unclear D gene. There are 15 residues in the CDR3. Trimming took off 7 bases at V and 0 bases at J, with 13 bases between the two ends. Per the germline V gene, CDR1 is MNHGY and CDR2 is SVAAGI. DNA for the CDR3: TGTGCCAGCACCGGGAAACCGGATAGCAATCAGCCCCAGCATTTT. Translated: CASTGKPDSNQPQHF.

The J gene is TRBJ2-2, the V gene TRBV13, with D possibly matching TRBD2 (6 bases). V was pared by 8 bases and J by 6 bases, with 13 bases between. CDR3 length: 13 amino acids. The germline V gene has CDR1 PRHDT and CDR2 FYEKMQ (reference sequence). CDR3 DNA sequence: TGTGCCAGCCGTGGAGGGCGGGCCGGGGAGCTGTTTTTT. It translates to CASRGGRAGELFF.

The chain's CDR3 is CASSVDRAAGELFF. As DNA, the CDR3 is TGTGCCAGTAGTGTGGACAGGGCGGCCGGGGAGCTGTTTTTT. The chain recombines TRBV19 with TRBJ2-2; 8 bases are shared with TRBD1. This CDR3 comprises 14 residues. The V gene end was trimmed by 5 bases and the J gene end by 6 bases; junction bases not matched to a gene: 5. From germline, CDR1 is LNHDA and CDR2 SQIVND (reference sequence).

In DNA, the CDR3 is TGTGCCAGCAGTTACTCGCTCGCGACAGCGAACTATGGCTACACCTTC. This codes for CASSYSLATANYGYTF. The chain joins TRBV6-5 to TRBJ1-2; tentative D call: TRBD1 (5 bases). CDR3 size: 16 residues. V gave up 0 bases and J gave up 2 bases, with 13 bases separating them. Germline V gene sequence: CDR1 MNHEY, CDR2 SVGAGI.

This clone was seen just once. J is TRBJ2-7 and V is TRBV11-2; D gene unclear. The CDR3 has 17 amino acids. V lost 4 bases, J lost 0 bases, and 19 bases lay in between. Germline values: CDR1 SGHAT, CDR2 FQNNGV. CDR3 nucleotide sequence: TGTGCCAGCAGCTCCCCCCGGAAGTCCCTGGGCTCCTACGAGCAGTACTTC. It yields the protein CASSSPRKSLGSYEQYF.

The genes are TRBV7-8 and TRBJ2-5; D ambiguous. CDR3 length: 8 amino acids. Germline V CDR1 and CDR2: SGHVS, FQNEAQ. V was cut by 11 bases and J by 7 bases, with 5 bases left in between. Here the CDR3 DNA reads TGTGCCGTAGGGACCCAGTACTTC. Its protein is CAVGTQYF.

This chain uses TRBV5-8 with TRBJ2-2; D gene unclear. The CDR3 is 13 amino acids. V lost 0 bases and J lost 6, with 6 bases in between. From germline, CDR1 is SGHTS and CDR2 YDEGEE. CDR3 nucleotide sequence: TGTGCCAGCAGCTTGGTGTGGGCCGGGGAGCTGTTTTTT. The encoded protein is CASSLVWAGELFF.

The chain employs TRBV7-2 and TRBJ1-3; D unclear. The germline V gene encodes CDR1 SGHTA and CDR2 FQGNSA. Between the trimmed V and J ends, which lost 5 bases and 3 bases, there was a span of 17 bases. The length of the CDR3 is 16 residues. The DNA for the CDR3 is TGTGCCAGCAGCCCCCGTTTCGGTCTGGATGGAAACACCATATATTTT. Translation: CASSPRFGLDGNTIYF.

The V and J genes are TRBV30 and TRBJ1-2, with 8 bases aligning to TRBD1. After removal of 2 bases from V and 8 bases from J, the junction contained 10 bases not matched to a gene. The CDR3 is made up of 14 amino acids. Germline V CDR1 and CDR2: GTSNPN, SVGIG (reference sequence). For the CDR3, the DNA is TGTGCCTGGAGTCGACAGGGGAGGCGGGGGGGCTACACCTTC. Translated, it gives CAWSRQGRRGGYTF.

The gene calls are TRBV5-6 and TRBJ2-3, with a tentative D call TRBD1 (6 bases). This CDR3 is built from 14 residues. V was clipped by 7 bases and J by 5 bases, with 17 bases between them. CDR1 and CDR2 from the germline V gene are SGHDT and YYEEEE. The CDR3 region has the DNA TGTGCCAGCTCAGGGGTTACCACGAAAGATACGCAGTATTTT. Residues: CASSGVTTKDTQYF.

This clone appeared once. The V and J genes are TRBV6-6 and TRBJ2-7; TRBD1 is a possible D gene (5 bases). Germline lookup yields CDR1 MNHNY and CDR2 SVGAGI (reference sequence). The CDR3 is 14 amino acids. V gave up 2 bases and J gave up 6 bases, with 14 bases separating them. CDR3 loop: CASSYGAGRGEQYF. CDR3 DNA: TGTGCCAGCAGTTACGGGGCAGGTAGAGGCGAGCAGTACTTC.

This clone turned up a few times. J is TRBJ2-7 and V is TRBV5-1; D not certain. Germline CDR1 SGHRS, CDR2 YFSETQ. This CDR3 is 15 amino acids long. With 2 bases removed from V and 2 bases from J, the gap between germline ends came to 14 bases. The DNA of the CDR3 is TGCGCCAGCAGCTTAAACGGAGACGTGGCCTACGAGCAGTACTTC. This translates into CASSLNGDVAYEQYF.

In its sample, this clone was seen a few times. This chain uses TRBV19 with TRBJ2-7; D is perhaps TRBD1 (5 bases). Germline CDR1 reads LNHDA; CDR2 reads SQIVND (reference sequence). V was trimmed by 4 bases and J by 0 bases, leaving 19 bases between them. The CDR3 loop spans 17 amino acids. CDR3 sequence (DNA): TGTGCCAGTAGTACCCAGTCCCAGGGCATCATCTCCTACGAGCAGTACTTC. Translated: CASSTQSQGIISYEQYF.